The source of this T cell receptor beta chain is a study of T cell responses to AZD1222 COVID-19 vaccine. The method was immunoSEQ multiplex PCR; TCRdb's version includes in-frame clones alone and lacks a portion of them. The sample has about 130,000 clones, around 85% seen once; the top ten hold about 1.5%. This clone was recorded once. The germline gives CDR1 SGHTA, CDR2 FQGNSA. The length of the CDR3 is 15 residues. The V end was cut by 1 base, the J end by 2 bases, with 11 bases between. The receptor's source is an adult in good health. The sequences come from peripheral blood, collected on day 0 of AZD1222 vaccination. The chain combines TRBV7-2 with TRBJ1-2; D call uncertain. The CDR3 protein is CASSLDTGPNYGYTF. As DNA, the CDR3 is TGTGCCAGCAGCTTAGATACCGGGCCGAACTATGGCTACACCTTC.